Below are 32 T cell receptor beta chains sequenced from a single sample in a study of blood T cell repertoires in COVID-19. TCRdb keeps only in-frame clones here, not all; method: immunoSEQ multiplex PCR. The sample shows 60,000 or so clones, 80% to 95% of them seen only once. What was sequenced was peripheral blood. The origin of the receptors is a human donor with active COVID-19. The donor label of this sample is uncertain.

The chain links TRBV9 to TRBJ2-2; D remains unclear. V shed 0 bases and J shed 5 bases, with 8 bases lying between them. The CDR3 totals 14 residues. CDR1 is SGDLS, CDR2 YYNGEE, per germline. CDR3 region: CASSVERGTGELFF. In DNA form, the CDR3 reads TGTGCCAGCAGCGTAGAGCGCGGTACCGGGGAGCTGTTTTTT.

V and J are TRBV5-1 and TRBJ1-1; maybe TRBD1 (6 bases). Germline V CDR1 and CDR2: SGHRS, YFSETQ. The CDR3 consists of 14 residues. The V end was cut by 4 bases, the J end by 1 base, with 11 bases between. The CDR3 spells CASSRAGANTEAFF. The DNA of the CDR3 is TGCGCCAGCAGCCGGGCAGGGGCGAACACTGAAGCTTTCTTT.

The chain joins TRBV25-1 to TRBJ1-2; D gene unclear. This CDR3 has 12 residues. Deletions cut 4 bases from V and 3 bases from J, with 6 bases between. The germline V gene encodes CDR1 MGHDK and CDR2 SYGVNS. The CDR3 is CASSASDYGYTF. CDR3 DNA: TGTGCCAGCAGTGCCAGTGACTATGGCTACACCTTC.

V gene TRBV5-1 combines with J gene TRBJ1-1; 7 positions match TRBD1. Germline lookup yields CDR1 SGHRS and CDR2 YFSETQ. J was trimmed by 3 bases and V by 3 bases; bases with no gene match: 8. This CDR3 spans 15 amino acids. CDR3: CASSSTGVLYTEAFF. The CDR3 coding sequence is TGCGCCAGCAGCTCTACAGGGGTTTTATACACTGAAGCTTTCTTT.

V usage is TRBV5-1 and J usage is TRBJ2-7; tentative D call: TRBD1 (6 bases). From germline, CDR1 is SGHRS and CDR2 YFSETQ. V dropped 0 bases and J dropped 0 bases, with 13 bases sitting between them. The CDR3 loop spans 16 amino acids. The CDR3 spells CASSLVPTGSSYEQYV. The CDR3 DNA reads TGCGCCAGCAGCTTGGTCCCGACAGGAAGCTCCTACGAGCAGTACGTC.

V and J are TRBV6-5 and TRBJ1-1; TRBD1 matches at 7 bases. The CDR3 consists of 13 residues. Germline V lookup: CDR1 MNHEY, CDR2 SVGAGI. After removal of 5 bases from V and 4 bases from J, the junction contained 4 bases not matched to a gene. CDR3 residues: CASSQPGGTEAFF. CDR3 bases: TGTGCCAGCAGTCAACCAGGGGGCACTGAAGCTTTCTTT.

The V and J genes are TRBV4-1 and TRBJ1-5; TRBD1 might be the D (5 bases). Trimming left V 2 bases short and J 3 bases short, with 8 bases between. CDR3 length: 14 residues. Germline V lookup: CDR1 MGHRA, CDR2 YSYEKL. The DNA for the CDR3 is TGCGCCAGCAGCCAACCGGACACCAATCAGCCCCAGCATTTT. It yields the protein CASSQPDTNQPQHF.

The J gene is TRBJ1-1, the V gene TRBV6-5; 8 bases fit TRBD1. V lost 6 bases to trimming and J lost 1 base; unmatched junction nucleotides: 4. CDR3 length: 14 residues. The germline gives CDR1 MNHEY, CDR2 SVGAGI. DNA for the CDR3: TGTGCCAGCAGGACCGGGACAGGGAACACTGAAGCTTTCTTT. This sequence encodes CASRTGTGNTEAFF.

This clone was counted a few times. In DNA form, the CDR3 reads TGTGCCAGCAGCTTAAGACTAGCGGGGGAAGGTCAGCAGTTCTTC. It specifies CASSLRLAGEGQQFF. The V and J genes are TRBV7-2 and TRBJ2-1, with 12 bases matching TRBD2. This CDR3 spans 15 amino acids. The V gene end was trimmed by 2 bases and the J gene end by 11 bases; junction bases not matched to a gene: 7. CDR1 and CDR2 (germline): SGHTA, FQGNSA. Based on the CDR3 plus reference TRBV7-2 and TRBJ2-1, the full variable domain is GAGVSQSPSNKVTEKGKDVELRCDPISGHTALYWYRQSLGQGLEFLIYFQGNSAPDKSGLPSDRFSAERTGGSVSTLTIQRTQQEDSAVYLCASSLRLAGEGQQFFGPGTRLTVL.

The V gene is TRBV7-2, the J gene TRBJ1-1; D remains ambiguous. V lost 5 bases, J lost 10 bases, and 17 bases lay in between. The CDR3 spans 13 residues. The germline CDR1 and CDR2 sequences are SGHTA and FQGNSA. The CDR3 nucleotides are TGTGCCAGCAGCACCGACGGCGGTCCTAGAGCTTTCTTT. Protein: CASSTDGGPRAFF. The full variable domain, its missing parts supplied by reference TRBV7-2 and TRBJ1-1, is GAGVSQSPSNKVTEKGKDVELRCDPISGHTALYWYRQSLGQGLEFLIYFQGNSAPDKSGLPSDRFSAERTGGSVSTLTIQRTQQEDSAVYLCASSTDGGPRAFFGQGTRLTVV.

This chain uses TRBV4-1 with TRBJ2-7; TRBD2 aligns across 7 bases. Germline V gives CDR1 MGHRA, CDR2 YSYEKL. V lost 1 base to trimming and J lost 2 bases; unmatched junction nucleotides: 5. The CDR3 spans 15 residues. The CDR3 protein is CASSQGLAVPYEQYF. The DNA for the CDR3 is TGCGCCAGCAGCCAAGGCCTAGCGGTTCCCTACGAGCAGTACTTC.

The rearrangement joins TRBV9 to TRBJ2-5, with D uncertain. CDR1 and CDR2 (germline): SGDLS, YYNGEE. This CDR3 has 12 amino acids. Trimming shortened V by 3 bases and J by 5 bases, and 8 bases separated the two germline ends. Here the CDR3 reads CASSDQWETQYF. CDR3 DNA sequence: TGTGCCAGCAGCGACCAGTGGGAGACCCAGTACTTC.

V is TRBV7-8 and J is TRBJ2-3, with TRBD2 matching 9 bases. J lost 6 bases, V lost 1 base, and 2 bases had no gene match. The CDR3 has 14 residues. Germline CDR1 is SGHVS and CDR2 is FQNEAQ. The CDR3 DNA reads TGTGCCAGCAGCTTAGGCGGGAGGGTTGATACGCAGTATTTT. Protein product: CASSLGGRVDTQYF.

The table lists this clone with a count of one. This chain links TRBV19 with TRBJ2-1; possible D gene TRBD2, 6 bases. This CDR3 spans 14 amino acids. V lost 8 bases and J 4 bases, leaving 15 bases between the germline ends. Germline lookup yields CDR1 LNHDA and CDR2 SQIVND (reference sequence). The CDR3 reads CASGGNFAYNEQFF. The CDR3 region has the DNA TGTGCCAGTGGGGGGAACTTTGCGTACAATGAGCAGTTCTTC.

In regard to this clone: Its ends do not fully match the called genes, so a read error is possible. The V call is TRBV7-7, the J call TRBJ2-2, with 11 bases fitting TRBD1. Germline V gene sequence: CDR1 SSHAT, CDR2 FNYEAQ (reference sequence). The CDR3 is 15 amino acids. CDR3 nucleotide sequence: TGTGCTAGCAGCCCGTGGACAGGGGGCAACGGGGAGCTGTTTTTT. This encodes CASSPWTGGNGELFF.

The V call is TRBV3-1 (or the pseudogene TRBV3-2), the J call TRBJ2-1; 15 bases match TRBD2. The length of the CDR3 is 15 residues. Germline assignment: CDR1 LGHDT and CDR2 YNNKEL (reference sequence). V gave up 5 bases and J gave up 10 bases; unmatched junction bases: 6. Written as DNA, the CDR3 is TGTGCCAGCAGCACCCGGACTAGCGGGGGGGCGGAGCAGTTCTTC. It codes for CASSTRTSGGAEQFF.

This chain joins TRBV27 and TRBJ1-6; D perhaps matches TRBD1 (5 bases). This CDR3 contains 14 residues. Trimming removed 8 bases at V and 5 bases at J, with 13 bases between. The germline gives CDR1 MNHEY, CDR2 SMNVEV (reference sequence). Written as DNA, the CDR3 is TGTGCCAGCGGGGCATACAGCCATAATTCACCCCTCCACTTT. Its translation: CASGAYSHNSPLHF.

This clone was found a few times. The V and J genes are TRBV6-5 and TRBJ1-1; D possibly corresponds to TRBD1 (5 bases). V lost 6 bases to trimming and J lost 8 bases, with 10 bases between them. The CDR3 spans 11 residues. CDR1 is MNHEY, CDR2 SVGAGI, per germline. CDR3 DNA sequence: TGTGCCAGCAGGGGACTTGCGGAAGCTTTCTTT. It codes for CASRGLAEAFF.

This sequence joins TRBV6-5 and TRBJ2-2; TRBD1 matches 8 bases. CDR3 length equals 15 residues. V lost 5 bases and J lost 0; bases outside the gene matches: 2. The V gene's germline CDR1 is MNHEY and CDR2 SVGAGI. The CDR3 coding sequence is TGTGCCAGCAGTCGGACAGGGACGAACACCGGGGAGCTGTTTTTT. Translating it yields CASSRTGTNTGELFF.

V gene TRBV7-6 combines with J gene TRBJ1-2; D may be TRBD1 (6 bases). Germline CDR1 SGHVS, CDR2 FNYEAQ. V was shortened by 2 bases and J by 1 base, with 14 bases between the two germline ends. The CDR3 has 16 residues. The CDR3 loop is CASSLTPDSYNYGYTF. DNA of the CDR3: TGTGCCAGCAGCTTAACCCCGGACAGCTATAACTATGGCTACACCTTC.

V and J are TRBV5-1 and TRBJ2-3; TRBD2 agrees at 10 bases. V trimming: 0 bases; J trimming: 6 bases; junction bases outside the gene matches: 1. The CDR3 contains 14 residues. Germline CDR1 and CDR2: SGHRS and YFSETQ. The CDR3 nucleotides read TGCGCCAGCAGCTTGGCAGCGGGAGGGGATACGCAGTATTTT. Amino acid sequence: CASSLAAGGDTQYF.

The rearrangement links TRBV29-1 to TRBJ2-3; 7 nucleotides agree with TRBD2. Looked up from germline, CDR1 is SQVTM and CDR2 is ANQGSEA. The CDR3 has 15 amino acids. The V and J ends lost 3 bases and 0 bases, in that order; junction bases with no gene match: 6. The CDR3 protein is CSVDRGGTSTDTQYF. CDR3 DNA: TGCAGCGTTGACCGCGGGGGTACTAGCACAGATACGCAGTATTTT.

V is TRBV6-6 and J is TRBJ2-7; the match to TRBD2 covers 10 bases. The CDR3 has 14 residues. Germline V gives CDR1 MNHNY, CDR2 SVGAGI (reference sequence). The V gene end was trimmed by 4 bases and the J gene end by 4 bases; junction bases not matched to a gene: 4. The CDR3 is CASSSQREGYEQYF. The CDR3 DNA reads TGTGCCAGCAGTTCCCAGCGGGAGGGTTACGAGCAGTACTTC.

CDR3 region: CASSFGRVSTGELFF. In DNA, the CDR3 is TGTGCCAGCAGTTTTGGCAGGGTGAGCACCGGGGAGCTGTTTTTT. V usage is TRBV28 and J usage is TRBJ2-2, with D perhaps matching TRBD1 (5 bases). CDR1 is MDHEN, CDR2 SYDVKM, per germline. This CDR3 has 15 residues. Deletions cut 3 bases from V and 4 bases from J, with 12 bases between.

The chain couples TRBV9 to TRBJ2-1; unclear D gene. CDR1 SGDLS and CDR2 YYNGEE come from the germline V gene. Trimming cost V 7 bases and J 1 base, with 15 bases left between them. The CDR3 loop spans 15 amino acids. CDR3 DNA sequence: TGTGCCAGCGACTCGGCTATCCTTTCCTACAATGAGCAGTTCTTC. Encoded protein: CASDSAILSYNEQFF.

This chain connects TRBV18 to TRBJ2-5; 7 bases align to TRBD1. Unmatched junction bases numbered 6, after V lost 4 bases and J lost 1 base. The CDR3 runs to 15 residues. Germline V gene lookup returns CDR1 KGHSH and CDR2 LQKENI. The CDR3: CASSLGTVSQETQYF. The CDR3 region has the DNA TGTGCCAGCTCACTTGGGACAGTGAGCCAAGAGACCCAGTACTTC.

The chain uses TRBV11-3 and TRBJ2-3, with 9 bases that match TRBD2. Trimming cost V 5 bases and J 2 bases; bases outside gene matches: 20. The CDR3 contains 20 residues. The germline CDR1 and CDR2 sequences are SGHNT and YENEEA. Here the CDR3 reads CASSLGGGRRTSENTDTQYF. DNA of the CDR3: TGTGCCAGCAGCCTTGGGGGAGGGCGCCGGACTAGCGAAAACACAGATACGCAGTATTTT.

The gene calls are TRBV10-1 and TRBJ1-3, with TRBD1 matching 7 bases. J lost 5 bases, V lost 0 bases, and 7 bases had no gene match. CDR3 length equals 16 residues. Germline values: CDR1 WNHNN, CDR2 SYGVQD (reference sequence). The CDR3 protein is CASSESSTGRRNTIYF. In nucleotides, the CDR3 is TGCGCCAGCAGTGAGTCTTCGACAGGGCGAAGAAACACCATATATTTT.

This chain joins TRBV7-3 and TRBJ2-2; D remains ambiguous. Germline loops: CDR1 SGHTA, CDR2 FQGTGA. The CDR3 is 13 amino acids. V was shortened by 5 bases and J by 7 bases, with 11 bases between the two germline ends. CDR3 region: CASSARVGGELFF. CDR3 nucleotides: TGTGCCAGCAGCGCCCGGGTCGGCGGGGAGCTGTTTTTT.

This clone was counted a single time. The gene calls are TRBV27 and TRBJ1-1; D is perhaps TRBD1 (6 bases). CDR1 is MNHEY, CDR2 SMNVEV, per germline (reference sequence). Deletions cut 4 bases from V and 4 bases from J, with 22 bases between. The CDR3 is 17 residues long. CDR3 region: CASSSLMGYRAITEAFF. The CDR3 coding sequence is TGTGCCAGCAGTTCCCTTATGGGATACAGGGCGATCACTGAAGCTTTCTTT.

In this sample, this clone turned up once. The rearrangement uses TRBV3-1 (or the pseudogene TRBV3-2) and TRBJ2-5; the match to TRBD1 covers 7 bases. Germline assignment: CDR1 LGHDT and CDR2 YNNKEL (reference sequence). V gave up 6 bases and J gave up 1 base; unmatched junction bases: 11. The CDR3 spans 16 residues. CDR3 coding DNA: TGTGCCAGCAGACGAGCCGAGGGGACAGTCCAAGAGACCCAGTACTTC. It codes for CASRRAEGTVQETQYF.

The chain combines TRBV18 with TRBJ1-2, with 7 bases that match TRBD1. The CDR3 length is 16 residues. Germline V gene lookup returns CDR1 KGHSH and CDR2 LQKENI. Unmatched junction bases numbered 16, after V lost 3 bases and J lost 9 bases. CDR3 coding DNA: TGTGCCAGCTCACCCGAACAGGGGCCCCTAATATTTCGCTACACCTTC. This gives the protein CASSPEQGPLIFRYTF.